The 9 T cell receptor beta chains in this list originate from one sample, sequenced in a study of OX40 agonist ivuxolimab in advanced cancers. Profiled with immunoSEQ multiplex PCR; TCRdb holds only in-frame clones, not every one. The data show roughly 60,000 clones, 85% to 90% seen once. The source was CD4+ or CD8+ T cells sorted from blood, collected in a trial of the OX40 agonist ivuxolimab. Receptors were obtained from an adult with an advanced solid tumor such as melanoma, head and neck, liver or kidney cancer.

This chain joins TRBV30 and TRBJ1-6; 7 bases fit TRBD1. The CDR3 sequence is 13 residues long. V lost 6 bases, J lost 5 bases, and 4 bases stayed unmatched. CDR1 is GTSNPN, CDR2 SVGIG, per germline (reference sequence). The CDR3, as DNA: TGTGCCTGCCGAGACAGGGATAATTCACCCCTCCACTTT. Its protein is CACRDRDNSPLHF.

The V call is TRBV19, the J call TRBJ2-5; 8 nucleotides match TRBD2. The trim removed 3 bases at V and 2 bases at J, leaving 2 bases unmatched. The CDR3 totals 14 residues. Germline V gene lookup returns CDR1 LNHDA and CDR2 SQIVND (reference sequence). The chain's CDR3 is CASSMGTRQETQYF. The CDR3 DNA follows: TGTGCCAGTAGTATGGGGACTAGACAAGAGACCCAGTACTTC.

The V and J genes are TRBV19 and TRBJ1-2; possible D gene TRBD1, 6 bases. Trimming cost V 5 bases and J 8 bases, with 18 bases left between them. Germline values: CDR1 LNHDA, CDR2 SQIVND (reference sequence). The length of the CDR3 is 14 residues. CDR3 nucleotides: TGTGCCAGTAGTCTCTCCAGGACAGTCCGAGGCTACACCTTC. Amino acids: CASSLSRTVRGYTF. Full variable domain (outside the CDR3, taken from reference TRBV19 and TRBJ1-2): DGGITQSPKYLFRKEGQNVTLSCEQNLNHDAMYWYRQDPGQGLRLIYYSQIVNDFQKGDIAEGYSVSREKKESFPLTVTSAQKNPTAFYLCASSLSRTVRGYTFGSGTRLTVV.

The genes are TRBV5-5 and TRBJ2-7; 11 positions match TRBD2. CDR1 is SGHKS and CDR2 is YYEKEE in the germline V gene (reference sequence). CDR3 size: 13 residues. V shed 7 bases, J shed 6 bases, and the junction held 6 bases outside the gene matches. CDR3 coding DNA: TGTGCCAGCGGTCTAGCGGGAGGTTCCGAGCAGTACTTC. Its protein is CASGLAGGSEQYF.

The genes are TRBV5-4 and TRBJ1-1; D call uncertain. The CDR3 runs 14 residues. Germline V gene sequence: CDR1 SGHNT, CDR2 YYREEE (reference sequence). The V gene lost 1 base and the J gene lost 1 base, with 8 bases spanning the gap. CDR3 DNA: TGTGCCAGCAGCTTGCTAGGGCAGAACACTGAAGCTTTCTTT. As protein: CASSLLGQNTEAFF.

In the case of this clone: The junction does not match germline at one end; this may be a read error. This sequence joins TRBV18 and TRBJ1-2; tentative D call: TRBD1 (5 bases). CDR3 length equals 13 residues. From germline, CDR1 is KGHSH and CDR2 LQKENI. CDR3 residues: CASSHPPGGGNVF. In DNA form, the CDR3 reads TGTGCCAGCTCCCACCCCCCCGGGGGTGGAAACGTCTTC.

The chain employs TRBV28 and TRBJ2-1, with 13 nucleotides matching TRBD2. The germline gives CDR1 MDHEN, CDR2 SYDVKM. The CDR3 sequence is 15 residues long. After removal of 6 bases from V and 5 bases from J, the junction contained 4 bases not matched to a gene. As DNA, the CDR3 is TGTGCCAGCAGCCAAACTAGCGGGGGGGACAATGAGCAGTTCTTC. Protein product: CASSQTSGGDNEQFF.

This clone was seen once. V gene TRBV5-4 combines with J gene TRBJ2-7; D ambiguous. From germline, CDR1 is SGHNT and CDR2 YYREEE (reference sequence). V was clipped by 4 bases and J by 6 bases, with 20 bases between them. The CDR3 runs 15 residues. The CDR3 DNA reads as TGTGCCAGCAGCCCTTTTCAGGCGGCGTGGGTCGAGCAGTACTTC. This gives the protein CASSPFQAAWVEQYF.

The V call is TRBV2, the J call TRBJ2-5, with D unclear. V lost 7 bases, J lost 7 bases, and 19 bases lay in between. Germline-derived CDR1 and CDR2 are SNHLY and FYNNEI. The CDR3 is made up of 14 amino acids. The CDR3 protein is CASNSNVGLGTQYF. The CDR3 DNA follows: TGTGCCAGCAACTCGAACGTAGGTCTGGGGACCCAGTACTTC.